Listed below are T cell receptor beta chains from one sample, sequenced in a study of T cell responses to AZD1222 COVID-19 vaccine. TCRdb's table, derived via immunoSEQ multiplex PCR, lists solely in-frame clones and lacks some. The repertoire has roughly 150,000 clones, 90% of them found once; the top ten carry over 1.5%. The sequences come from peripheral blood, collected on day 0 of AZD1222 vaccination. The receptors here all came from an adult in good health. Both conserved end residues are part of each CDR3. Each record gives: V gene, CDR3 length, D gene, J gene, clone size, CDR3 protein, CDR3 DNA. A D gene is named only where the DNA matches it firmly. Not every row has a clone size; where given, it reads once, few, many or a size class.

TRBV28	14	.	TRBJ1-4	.	CASSFRRVDEKLFF	TGTGCCAGCAGTTTCCGCAGGGTCGATGAAAAACTGTTTTTT
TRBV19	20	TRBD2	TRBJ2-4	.	CASTDSLGLADPLAKNIQYF	TGTGCCAGTACTGATAGTCTGGGACTAGCGGACCCCCTAGCCAAAAACATTCAGTACTTC
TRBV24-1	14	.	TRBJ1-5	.	CATSQDTSNQPQHF	TGTGCCACCAGTCAGGACACTTCGAATCAGCCCCAGCATTTT
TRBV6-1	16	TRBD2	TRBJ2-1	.	CASSGRTSGRAGEQFF	TGTGCCAGCAGTGGGAGGACTAGCGGGAGGGCGGGTGAGCAGTTCTTC
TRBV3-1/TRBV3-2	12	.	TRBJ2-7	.	CASSQSTREQYF	TGTGCCAGCAGCCAATCAACCCGGGAGCAGTACTTC
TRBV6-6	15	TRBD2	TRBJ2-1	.	CASSYTGLVANEQFF	TGTGCCAGCAGTTACACGGGACTAGTTGCCAATGAGCAGTTCTTC
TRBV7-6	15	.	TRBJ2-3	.	CASSPGGTGTDTQYF	TGTGCCAGCAGCCCTGGGGGGACAGGCACAGATACGCAGTATTTT
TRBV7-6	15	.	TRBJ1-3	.	CASSLDWTSGNTIYF	TGTGCCAGCAGCTTAGACTGGACGTCTGGAAACACCATATATTTT
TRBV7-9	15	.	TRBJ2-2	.	CASSLTGSNTGELFF	TGTGCCAGCAGCTTAACGGGTTCGAACACCGGGGAGCTGTTTTTT
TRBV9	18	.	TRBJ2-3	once	CASSRSGTGSLFTDTQYF	TGTGCCAGCAGCCGGAGCGGGACAGGTTCTCTTTTCACAGATACGCAGTATTTT
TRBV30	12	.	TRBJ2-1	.	CAWSHGTFEQFF	TGTGCCTGGAGTCACGGGACATTTGAGCAGTTCTTC
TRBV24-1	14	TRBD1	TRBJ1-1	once	CATRDKSQGTEAFF	TGTGCCACCAGGGATAAATCACAGGGGACTGAAGCTTTCTTT
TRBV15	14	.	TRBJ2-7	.	CATSRGKDSYEQYF	TGTGCCACCAGCAGAGGGAAGGACAGTTACGAGCAGTACTTC
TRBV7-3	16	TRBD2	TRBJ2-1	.	CASSSLAGESYNEQFF	TGTGCCAGCAGCTCCTTAGCGGGAGAGTCCTACAATGAGCAGTTCTTC
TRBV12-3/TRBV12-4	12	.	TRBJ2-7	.	CASSFASYEQYF	TGTGCCAGCAGTTTTGCCTCCTACGAGCAGTACTTC
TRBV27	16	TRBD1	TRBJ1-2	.	CASGYAGQGNYYGYTF	TGTGCCAGCGGATATGCGGGACAGGGGAACTACTATGGCTACACCTTC
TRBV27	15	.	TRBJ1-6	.	CASSSQGNKNSPLHF	TGTGCCAGCAGTTCTCAGGGGAACAAAAATTCACCCCTCCACTTT
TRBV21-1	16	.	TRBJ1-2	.	CASSTKPRQRNYGYTF	TGTGCCAGCAGCACCAAACCCAGACAAAGAAACTATGGCTACACCTTC
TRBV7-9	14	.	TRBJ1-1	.	CASSLGQGNTEAFF	TGTGCCAGCAGCTTAGGGCAGGGGAACACTGAAGCTTTCTTT
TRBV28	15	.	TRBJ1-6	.	CASSLGGIYNSPLHF	TGTGCCAGCAGTTTAGGGGGGATCTATAATTCACCCCTCCACTTT
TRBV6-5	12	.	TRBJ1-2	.	CASRTGSYGYTF	TGTGCCAGCAGAACAGGGAGCTATGGCTACACCTTC
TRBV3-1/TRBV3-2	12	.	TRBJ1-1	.	CASSQVYSEAFF	TGTGCCAGCAGCCAAGTCTATTCTGAAGCTTTCTTT
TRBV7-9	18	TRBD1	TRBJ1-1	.	CASSSRRTGGRSNTEAFF	TGTGCCAGCAGCTCCCGGAGGACAGGGGGCCGCTCGAACACTGAAGCTTTCTTT
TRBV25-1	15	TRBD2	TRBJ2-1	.	CASSEPSGRAAEQFF	TGTGCCAGCAGTGAGCCCAGCGGGAGGGCTGCTGAGCAGTTCTTC
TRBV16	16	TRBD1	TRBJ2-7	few	CASSQEAGQGAYEQYF	TGTGCCAGCAGCCAGGAGGCGGGACAGGGGGCTTACGAGCAGTACTTC
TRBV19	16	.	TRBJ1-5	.	CASKTTPTGTNQPQHF	TGTGCCAGCAAGACCACCCCAACAGGGACCAATCAGCCCCAGCATTTT
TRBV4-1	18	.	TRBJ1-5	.	CASSQVWQDTGSNQPQHF	TGCGCCAGCAGCCAAGTATGGCAGGATACAGGGAGTAATCAGCCCCAGCATTTT